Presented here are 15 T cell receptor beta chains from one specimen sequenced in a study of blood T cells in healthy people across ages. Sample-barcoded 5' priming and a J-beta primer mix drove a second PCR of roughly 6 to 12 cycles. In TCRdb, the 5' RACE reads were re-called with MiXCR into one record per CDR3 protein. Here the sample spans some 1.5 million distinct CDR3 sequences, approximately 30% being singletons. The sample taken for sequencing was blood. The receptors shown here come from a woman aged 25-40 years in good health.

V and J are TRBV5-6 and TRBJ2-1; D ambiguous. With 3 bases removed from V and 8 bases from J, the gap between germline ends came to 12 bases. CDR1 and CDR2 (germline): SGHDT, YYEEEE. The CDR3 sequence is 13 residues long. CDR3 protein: CASSWGMDDEQFF. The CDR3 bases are TGTGCCAGCAGCTGGGGAATGGACGATGAGCAGTTCTTC.

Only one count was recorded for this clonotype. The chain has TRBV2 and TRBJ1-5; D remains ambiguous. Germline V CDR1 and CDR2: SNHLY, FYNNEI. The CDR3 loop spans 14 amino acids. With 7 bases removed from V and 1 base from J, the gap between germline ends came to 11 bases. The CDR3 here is CASTRIESNQPQHF. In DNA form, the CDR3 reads TGTGCCAGCACCCGTATTGAAAGCAATCAGCCCCAGCATTTT.

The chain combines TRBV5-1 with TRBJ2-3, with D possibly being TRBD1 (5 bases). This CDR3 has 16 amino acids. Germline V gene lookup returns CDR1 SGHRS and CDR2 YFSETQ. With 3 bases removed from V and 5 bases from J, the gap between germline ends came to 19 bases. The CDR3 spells CASSSAYLGPGDTQYF. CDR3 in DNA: TGCGCCAGCAGCTCGGCCTATTTGGGGCCGGGAGATACGCAGTATTTT.

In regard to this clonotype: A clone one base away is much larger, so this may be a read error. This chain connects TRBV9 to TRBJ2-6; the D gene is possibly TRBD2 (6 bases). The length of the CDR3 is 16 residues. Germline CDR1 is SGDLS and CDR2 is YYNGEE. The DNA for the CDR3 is TGTGTCAGCAGCGCCACCAGGGAGGCTGGGGCCAACGTCCTGACTTTC. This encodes CVSSATREAGANVLTF.

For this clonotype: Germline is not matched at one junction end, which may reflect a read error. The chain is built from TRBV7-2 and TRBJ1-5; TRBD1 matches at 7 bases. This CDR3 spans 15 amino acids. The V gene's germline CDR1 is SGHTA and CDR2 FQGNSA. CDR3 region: CAGSSQGTALAPQHF. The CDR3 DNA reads TGTGCCGGCAGCTCGCAAGGGACAGCTCTAGCGCCCCAGCATTTT.

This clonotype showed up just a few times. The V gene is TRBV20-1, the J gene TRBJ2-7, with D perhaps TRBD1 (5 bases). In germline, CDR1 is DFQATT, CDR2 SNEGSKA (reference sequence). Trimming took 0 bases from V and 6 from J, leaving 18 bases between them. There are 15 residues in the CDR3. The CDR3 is CSARDSANQGLEQYF. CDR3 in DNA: TGCAGTGCTAGAGATTCGGCTAACCAGGGCCTCGAGCAGTACTTC.

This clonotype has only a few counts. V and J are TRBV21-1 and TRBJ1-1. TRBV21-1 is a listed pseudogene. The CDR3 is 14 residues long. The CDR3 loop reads CASSKRSENTEAFF. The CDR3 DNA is TGTGCCAGCAGCAAACGATCGGAGAACACTGAAGCTTTCTTT.

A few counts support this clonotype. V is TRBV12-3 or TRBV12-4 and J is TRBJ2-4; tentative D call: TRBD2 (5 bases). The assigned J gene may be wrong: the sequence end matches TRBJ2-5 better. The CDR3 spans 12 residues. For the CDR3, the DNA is TGTGCCAGCAACCCGGCGGGAGAGACCCAGTACTTC. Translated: CASNPAGETQYF.

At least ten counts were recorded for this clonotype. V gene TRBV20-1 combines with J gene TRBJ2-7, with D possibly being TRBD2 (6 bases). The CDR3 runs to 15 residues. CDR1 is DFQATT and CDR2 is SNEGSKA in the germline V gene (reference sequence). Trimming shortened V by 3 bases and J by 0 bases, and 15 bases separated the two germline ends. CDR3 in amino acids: CSASRTSGPSYEQYF. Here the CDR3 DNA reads TGCAGTGCTAGTAGGACCAGCGGGCCCTCCTACGAGCAGTACTTC.

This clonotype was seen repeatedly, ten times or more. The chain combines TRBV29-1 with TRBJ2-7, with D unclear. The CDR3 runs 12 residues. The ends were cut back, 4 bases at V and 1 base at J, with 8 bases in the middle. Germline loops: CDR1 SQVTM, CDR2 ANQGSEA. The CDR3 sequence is CSVVSESYEQYF. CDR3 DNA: TGCAGCGTTGTCAGCGAGTCCTACGAGCAGTACTTC.

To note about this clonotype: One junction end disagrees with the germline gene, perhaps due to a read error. The CDR3 region is CAISQGGGGLYNEQFF. The CDR3 region has the DNA TGTGCCATCAGCCAAGGGGGAGGGGGACTTTACAATGAGCAGTTCTTC. V gene TRBV3-1 combines with J gene TRBJ2-1; tentative D call: TRBD2 (7 bases). The length of the CDR3 is 16 residues. CDR1 LGHDT and CDR2 YNNKEL come from the germline V gene (reference sequence).

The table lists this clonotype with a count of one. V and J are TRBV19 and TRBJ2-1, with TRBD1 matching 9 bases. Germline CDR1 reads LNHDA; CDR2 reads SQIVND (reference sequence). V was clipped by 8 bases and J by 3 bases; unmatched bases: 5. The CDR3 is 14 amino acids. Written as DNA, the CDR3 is TGTGCCAGTGGGGCGACAGGGGGCTACAATGAGCAGTTCTTC. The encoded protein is CASGATGGYNEQFF.

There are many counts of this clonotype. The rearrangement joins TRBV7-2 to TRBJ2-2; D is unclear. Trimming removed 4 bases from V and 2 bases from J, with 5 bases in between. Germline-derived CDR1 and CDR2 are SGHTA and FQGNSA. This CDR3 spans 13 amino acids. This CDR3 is CASSSGNTGELFF. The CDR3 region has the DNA TGTGCCAGCAGCTCCGGAAACACCGGGGAGCTGTTTTTT.

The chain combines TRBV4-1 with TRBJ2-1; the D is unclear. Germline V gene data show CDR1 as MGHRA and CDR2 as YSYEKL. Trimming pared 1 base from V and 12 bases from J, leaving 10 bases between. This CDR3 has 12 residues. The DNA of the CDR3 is TGCGCCAGCAGCCAAGCCTTGGATGGGCAGTTCTTC. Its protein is CASSQALDGQFF.

The CDR3 bases are TGTGCCAGCAATCCTAGAAATAGGAACACTGAAGCTTTCTTT. Translating gives CASNPRNRNTEAFF. The chain combines TRBV12-3 or TRBV12-4 with TRBJ1-1, with D unresolved. The V end was cut by 7 bases, the J end by 1 base, with 13 bases between. The CDR3 length is 14 residues.